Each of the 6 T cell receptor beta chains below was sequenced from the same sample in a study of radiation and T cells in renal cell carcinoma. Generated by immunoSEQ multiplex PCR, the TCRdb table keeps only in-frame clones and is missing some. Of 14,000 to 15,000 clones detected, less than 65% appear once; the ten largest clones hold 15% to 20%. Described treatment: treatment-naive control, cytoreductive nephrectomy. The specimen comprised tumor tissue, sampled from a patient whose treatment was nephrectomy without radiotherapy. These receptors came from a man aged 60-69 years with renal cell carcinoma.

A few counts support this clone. The CDR3 spells CASSSYGDVNYGYTF. For the CDR3, the DNA is TGTGCCAGCAGTTCGTACGGGGACGTTAACTATGGCTACACCTTC. The V gene is TRBV28, the J gene TRBJ1-2, with a possible D match to TRBD1 (5 bases). V was pared by 4 bases and J by 1 base, with 13 bases between. This CDR3 is 15 amino acids long. Germline-derived CDR1 and CDR2 are MDHEN and SYDVKM.

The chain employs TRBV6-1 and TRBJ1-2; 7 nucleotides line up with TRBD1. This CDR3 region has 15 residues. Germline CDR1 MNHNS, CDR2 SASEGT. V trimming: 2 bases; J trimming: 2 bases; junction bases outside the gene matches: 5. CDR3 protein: CASSEYKTGNYGYTF. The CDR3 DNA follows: TGTGCCAGCAGTGAATATAAGACAGGGAACTATGGCTACACCTTC.

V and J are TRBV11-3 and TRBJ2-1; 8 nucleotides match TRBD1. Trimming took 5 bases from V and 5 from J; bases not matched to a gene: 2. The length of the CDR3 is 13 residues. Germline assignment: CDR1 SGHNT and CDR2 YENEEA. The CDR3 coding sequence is TGTGCCAGCAGCAGGGACAGGAACAATGAGCAGTTCTTC. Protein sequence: CASSRDRNNEQFF. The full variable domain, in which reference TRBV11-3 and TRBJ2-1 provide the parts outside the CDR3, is EAGVVQSPRYKIIEKKQPVAFWCNPISGHNTLYWYLQNLGQGPELLIRYENEEAVDDSQLPKDRFSAERLKGVDSTLKIQPAELGDSAVYLCASSRDRNNEQFFGPGTRLTVL.

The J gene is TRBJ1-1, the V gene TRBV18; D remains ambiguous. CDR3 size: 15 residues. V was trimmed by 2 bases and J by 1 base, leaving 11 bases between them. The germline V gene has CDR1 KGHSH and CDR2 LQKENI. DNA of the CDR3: TGTGCCAGCTCACCAGACCTCTTTGCGAACACTGAAGCTTTCTTT. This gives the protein CASSPDLFANTEAFF.

The CDR3 protein is CASSLERQAGNQPQHF. The CDR3 coding sequence is TGTGCCAGCAGTTTAGAGAGACAGGCGGGCAATCAGCCCCAGCATTTT. The chain couples TRBV28 to TRBJ1-5, with D maybe TRBD1 (6 bases). Trimming pared 2 bases from V and 2 bases from J, leaving 13 bases between. Germline V gene lookup returns CDR1 MDHEN and CDR2 SYDVKM. The CDR3 runs to 16 residues.

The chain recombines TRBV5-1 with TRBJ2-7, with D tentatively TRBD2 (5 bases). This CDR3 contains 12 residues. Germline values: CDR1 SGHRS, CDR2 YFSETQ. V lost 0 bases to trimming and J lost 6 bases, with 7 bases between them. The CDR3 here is CASSLDGVEQYF. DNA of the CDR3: TGCGCCAGCAGCTTGGACGGGGTCGAGCAGTACTTC.